The T cell receptor beta chain under discussion was sequenced for a study of T cells after yellow fever vaccination. TCRdb re-called the 5' RACE reads through MiXCR, storing one row per CDR3 protein. The sample lists 150,000 to 200,000 distinct CDR3 sequences, 11% occurring once. This clonotype was seen repeatedly, ten times or more. Germline V gene sequence: CDR1 SGHVS, CDR2 FNYEAQ. This CDR3 has 15 amino acids. V lost 0 bases and J lost 4, with 10 bases in between. The genes are TRBV7-6 and TRBJ1-3; tentative D call: TRBD1 (5 bases). This material consisted of CD8+ T cells sorted from PBMCs, taken 15 days after the yellow fever booster vaccination. This clonotype was obtained from a man younger than 35 who received the YFV17D yellow fever vaccine. CDR3 in amino acids: CASSLAWGSGNTIYF. The CDR3 region has the DNA TGTGCCAGCAGCTTAGCTTGGGGGTCAGGAAACACCATATATTTT.